The 13 T cell receptor beta chains in this list originate from one sample, sequenced in a study of blood T cells in healthy people across ages. With a J-beta primer mix and a sample-barcoded 5' primer, a second PCR ran about 6 to 11 cycles. Using its own MiXCR run on the 5' RACE reads, TCRdb lists one record per CDR3 protein. The sample carries about 580,000 distinct CDR3 sequences, about 45% recorded once. The sample taken for sequencing was blood. All receptors come from an elderly man in good health.

This clonotype was found a few times. V and J are TRBV5-1 and TRBJ2-5; 11 nucleotides agree with TRBD2. Trimming cost V 3 bases and J 3 bases; bases outside gene matches: 1. CDR1 and CDR2 from the germline V gene are SGHRS and YFSETQ. There are 14 residues in the CDR3. The CDR3 loop reads CASSSGLAEETQYF. DNA for the CDR3: TGCGCCAGCAGCTCGGGACTAGCGGAAGAGACCCAGTACTTC.

Only a few counts were recorded for this clonotype. The gene calls are TRBV4-3 and TRBJ2-3; D might be TRBD1 (6 bases). V lost 0 bases to trimming and J lost 6 bases, with 13 bases between them. Germline V gives CDR1 LGHNA, CDR2 YSLEER. The CDR3 extends over 15 amino acids. The CDR3 nucleotides are TGCGCCAGCAGCCAAGAGGCAGGGGCGGTCGATACGCAGTATTTT. It codes for CASSQEAGAVDTQYF.

This clonotype was observed a handful of times. A much larger clonotype is one base distant, so this may be a read error. The genes are TRBV6-6 and TRBJ2-1, with D maybe TRBD1 (5 bases). Germline CDR1 reads MNHNY; CDR2 reads SVGAGI (reference sequence). Trimming removed 10 bases at V and 13 bases at J, with 23 bases between. This CDR3 is 13 amino acids long. CDR3 DNA: TGTGCCACTACCGAGGTGGGGCCCGGCCCCCAGTTCTTC. Translation: CATTEVGPGPQFF.

The chain is built from TRBV20-1 and TRBJ2-7, with 8 bases aligning to TRBD1. V shed 0 bases, J shed 4 bases, and the junction held 8 bases outside the gene matches. The CDR3 loop spans 15 amino acids. The germline V gene has CDR1 DFQATT and CDR2 SNEGSKA (reference sequence). In DNA form, the CDR3 reads TGCAGTGCTAGAGATTCTCGGACAGGGCCATACGAGCAGTACTTC. It translates to CSARDSRTGPYEQYF.

This clonotype was detected a few times. The rearrangement joins TRBV20-1 to TRBJ2-1, with D perhaps given as TRBD1 or TRBD2 (6 bases each). The CDR3 length is 16 residues. In germline, CDR1 is DFQATT, CDR2 SNEGSKA (reference sequence). V gave up 3 bases and J gave up 2 bases, with 17 bases separating them. CDR3 sequence (DNA): TGCAGTGCTAGGACGGGGGCGGGCGTCACCTACAATGAGCAGTTCTTC. Amino acids: CSARTGAGVTYNEQFF.

V and J are TRBV9 and TRBJ2-7; D could derive from TRBD1 or TRBD2 (7 bases each). The assigned J gene may be wrong: the sequence end matches TRBJ2-5 better. The CDR3 loop spans 14 amino acids. CDR1 is SGDLS, CDR2 YYNGEE, per germline. This chain's CDR3 is CASSVAGGGETQYF. The CDR3 DNA reads as TGTGCCAGCAGCGTAGCAGGGGGAGGGGAGACCCAGTACTTC.

There are a few counts of this clonotype. This chain uses TRBV10-2 with TRBJ2-1; TRBD2 agrees at 8 bases. J was trimmed by 10 bases and V by 3 bases; bases with no gene match: 11. The germline CDR1 and CDR2 sequences are WSHSY and SAAADI. This CDR3 has 15 amino acids. CDR3 protein: CASSDSGKMSVEQFF. The DNA for the CDR3 is TGCGCCAGCAGTGATAGCGGGAAGATGTCTGTAGAGCAGTTCTTC.

This chain connects TRBV7-2 to TRBJ2-5; TRBD2 matches at 12 bases. This CDR3 is built from 16 residues. V lost 5 bases, J lost 2 bases, and 6 bases stayed unmatched. Germline CDR1 SGHTA, CDR2 FQGNSA. CDR3 DNA: TGTGCCAGCAGCCGAGGAGGACTAGCGGGACAAGAGACCCAGTACTTC. It translates to CASSRGGLAGQETQYF.

This clonotype has only a few counts. The rearrangement joins TRBV9 to TRBJ2-5; D uncertain. Trimming pared 2 bases from V and 2 bases from J, leaving 13 bases between. The CDR3 contains 15 residues. CDR1 and CDR2 (germline): SGDLS, YYNGEE. CDR3 DNA sequence: TGTGCCAGCAGCGTTGGTACAGCCCCGCAAGAGACCCAGTACTTC. Encoded protein: CASSVGTAPQETQYF.

This chain uses TRBV20-1 with TRBJ1-1; 9 nucleotides agree with TRBD1. The CDR3 sequence is 13 residues long. V lost 5 bases to trimming and J lost 1 base; unmatched junction nucleotides: 2. Germline V CDR1 and CDR2: DFQATT, SNEGSKA (reference sequence). The CDR3 loop is CSAQDRGNTEAFF. DNA of the CDR3: TGCAGTGCTCAGGACAGGGGGAACACTGAAGCTTTCTTT.

The chain recombines TRBV20-1 with TRBJ2-7; TRBD2 aligns across 10 bases. V lost 2 bases to trimming and J lost 0 bases; unmatched junction nucleotides: 13. In germline, CDR1 is DFQATT, CDR2 SNEGSKA (reference sequence). The CDR3 runs to 18 residues. CDR3 DNA sequence: TGCAGTGCTAGATCTCGGGACAGAGGACTAGCGGTCTCCTACGAGCAGTACTTC. This sequence encodes CSARSRDRGLAVSYEQYF.

The rearrangement links TRBV6-2 or TRBV6-3 to TRBJ2-3; the match to TRBD2 covers 10 bases. The germline V gene has CDR1 MNHEY and CDR2 SVGEGT. The V gene end was trimmed by 8 bases and the J gene end by 3 bases; junction bases not matched to a gene: 5. The CDR3 is 14 amino acids. The CDR3 DNA sequence: TGTGCCAGCCAGCGGGGGGGCCTGACAGATACGCAGTATTTT. It encodes CASQRGGLTDTQYF.

This clonotype appeared a single time. The chain uses TRBV4-3 and TRBJ2-5, with D possibly matching TRBD1 (5 bases). The V end lost 0 bases, the J end lost 11 bases, and 19 bases lay between the germline ends. Germline-derived CDR1 and CDR2 are LGHNA and YSLEER. CDR3 length: 15 residues. The CDR3 coding sequence is TGCGCCAGCAGCCAAGAGCAGGCTATGCAGGACAAGCAGTACTTC. It encodes CASSQEQAMQDKQYF.